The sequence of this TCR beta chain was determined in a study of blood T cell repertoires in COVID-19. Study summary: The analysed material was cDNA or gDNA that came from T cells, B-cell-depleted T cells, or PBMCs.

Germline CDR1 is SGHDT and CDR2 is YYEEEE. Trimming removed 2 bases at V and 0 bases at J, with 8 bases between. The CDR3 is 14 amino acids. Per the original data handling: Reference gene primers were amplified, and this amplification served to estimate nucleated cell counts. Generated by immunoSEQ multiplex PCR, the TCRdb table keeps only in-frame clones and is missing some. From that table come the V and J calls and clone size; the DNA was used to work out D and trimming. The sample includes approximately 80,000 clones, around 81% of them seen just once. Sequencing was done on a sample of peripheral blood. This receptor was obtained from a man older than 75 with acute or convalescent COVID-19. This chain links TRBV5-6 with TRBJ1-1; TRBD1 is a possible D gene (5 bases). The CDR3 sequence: CASSFRTMNTEAFF. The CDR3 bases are TGTGCCAGCAGCTTTAGGACAATGAACACTGAAGCTTTCTTT.